This TCR beta chain originates from a study of T cell repertoires in cytomegalovirus infection (dated 2019 in TCRdb). In the study overall: Alongside well-studied HLA-B-restricted epitopes, the peptide stimulations were aimed at recently identified HLA-C-restricted CMV epitopes, whose presentation resists viral immunomodulation. Donor HLA type was relevant to the analysis, as public TCR beta signatures indicated carriage of CMV infection together with the matching HLA type.

Study-wide findings and limitations: In both this cohort and an independent cohort of 352 donors, the cumulative frequency of public TCR beta family members distinguished carriers of CMV infection plus the relevant HLA type. The ex vivo response was dominated by HLA-C-restricted CMV-specific TCR beta clonotypes, which also provided the single most frequent clonotype in two of eight donors.

The intended sense of this specimen's treatment or condition label: in vitro stimulation with specific CMV peptide epitopes to enrich CMV-specific T cells. Between the V and J ends, shortened by 4 bases and 2 bases respectively, the junction contains 12 bases. Reading the germline V gene gives CDR1 SGHVS and CDR2 FNYEAQ. Including the terminal cysteine and phenylalanine, the CDR3 comprises 14 residues. The kept DNA is CDR3 alone, 42 bases in frame from the first base. The sequencing machine was an Illumina HiSeq 1500. TCRdb handled the public reads itself, with Q25 trimming in fastp and clone calling in MiXCR, and kept productive beta chains. Each CDR3 protein appears once, grouped with its most common genes and DNA. The sample table shows about 770,000 distinct CDR3 sequences, and around 29% are seen once. Under 15% of the sample is in the top ten clones. This clonotype was detected only once. Its antigen target is currently unknown. Base qualities are missing; no much larger clone stands one base away. One read gives only weak evidence.

The chain employs TRBV7-6 and TRBJ2-7; no D gene can be assigned with confidence. The specimen comprised cultured CD8+ T cells from PBMCs, sampled from culture after CMV antigen stimulation. The clonotype comes from a human donor in good health (CMV status not recorded). Some clones in this sample may be carry-over from other donors' samples. The nucleotide sequence reads TGTGCCAGCAGCTCGTTTCGCAAAGCCTACGAGCAGTACTTC. The encoded protein is CASSSFRKAYEQYF. With all but the CDR3 taken from the reference TRBV7-6 and TRBJ2-7 genes, the full variable domain is: GAGVSQSPRYKVTKRGQDVALRCDPISGHVSLYWYRQALGQGPEFLTYFNYEAQQDKSGLPNDRFSAERPEGSISTLTIQRTEQRDSAMYRCASSSFRKAYEQYFGPGTRLTVT.